The clone carrying this T cell receptor (beta chain) is medium-sized within its sample. What it binds is unknown. The time point is: sample taken at primary tumor resection. Sequencing of whole RNA from tumor, nontumor lung or frozen PBMC involved no sorting. The data originate from a study of spatial heterogeneity in lung cancer. Overall study context: The count of detected beta-chain sequences consistently exceeded that of alpha-chain sequences. Correlation of TCR transcript counts in tumor regions with a T cell module score from matched bulk RNA-seq was strong. Overall study results and limits: One measure, the expanded intratumoral alpha and beta TCR count, tracked tumor mutation counts.

A unique molecular identifier was attached to every TCR cDNA molecule. From the 5' RACE reads, TCRdb called clonotypes with MiXCR, one entry per CDR3 protein. Of thousands of distinct CDR3 sequences in the sample, approximately 11% are singletons; the top ten hold approximately 12%. Germline V gene sequence: CDR1 MNHEY, CDR2 SMNVEV (reference sequence). V dropped 3 bases and J dropped 4 bases, with 7 bases sitting between them. This CDR3 has 13 amino acids. The source was lung tumor tissue, collected at surgery. This clonotype was sampled from a female donor with early-stage non-small cell lung cancer. V and J are TRBV27 and TRBJ1-5; no clear D. The CDR3 region is CASSFLGNQPQHF. CDR3 nucleotide sequence: TGTGCCAGCAGTTTTTTGGGGAATCAGCCCCAGCATTTT.